The present entry profiles one T cell receptor (beta chain) with its context. Antigen: not known. This entry belongs to a study of OX40 agonist ivuxolimab in advanced cancers. On the study more broadly: The patients received ivuxolimab by intravenous route every 2 weeks at 0.01 to 10 mg/kg. A male proportion of 70% to 90% was recorded, with mean age about 54 years and range roughly 23 to 79.

V dropped 1 base and J dropped 5 bases, with 12 bases sitting between them. This CDR3 is built from 14 residues. The V gene's germline CDR1 is MNHNS and CDR2 SASEGT. Only in-frame clones appear in the TCRdb table, and some are missing; sequencing was by immunoSEQ multiplex PCR. Among fewer than 60,000 clones listed, more than 85% were seen once. Whole-study findings and limits: Clonal expansion was seen in CD4+ and CD8+ blood T cells by week 6 at 0.1 to 3.0 mg/kg.

The gene calls are TRBV6-1 and TRBJ2-7; a possible D gene is TRBD1 (7 bases). The TCR was taken from an adult with an advanced solid tumor such as melanoma, head and neck, liver or kidney cancer. The sequenced sample was CD4+ or CD8+ T cells sorted from blood, obtained in a trial of the OX40 agonist ivuxolimab. The CDR3, as DNA: TGTGCCAGCAGTGAAGACCGCGGGACAGACGAGCAGTACTTC. The encoded protein is CASSEDRGTDEQYF.